These 14 T cell receptor beta chains originate from one sample sequenced in a study of blood T cell repertoires in COVID-19. Measured with immunoSEQ multiplex PCR; TCRdb has only the in-frame clones, and not every one. The sample records tens of thousands of clones, about four fifths being singletons. Sequenced input: peripheral blood. The origin of the receptors is a man aged 45-65 years with COVID-19, enrolled during active disease.

The chain links TRBV10-3 to TRBJ2-3, with 10 nucleotides matching TRBD2. In germline, CDR1 is ENHRY, CDR2 SYGVKD. Germline trimming cut 3 bases from V and 4 bases from J; bases unmatched to any gene: 1. This CDR3 has 14 residues. CDR3 bases: TGTGCCATCAGTGAAAGCGGGGGGGCAGATACGCAGTATTTT. Translating it yields CAISESGGADTQYF.

The genes are TRBV15 and TRBJ1-5; the D is unclear. V lost 4 bases and J 6 bases, leaving 13 bases between the germline ends. From germline, CDR1 is LNHNV and CDR2 YYDKDF (reference sequence). There are 14 residues in the CDR3. CDR3 residues: CATSTSRGGQPQHF. The CDR3 DNA follows: TGTGCCACCAGCACCTCAAGAGGTGGTCAGCCCCAGCATTTT.

The J gene is TRBJ1-5, the V gene TRBV6-6, with a tentative D call TRBD1 (6 bases). Trimming pared 6 bases from V and 1 base from J, leaving 13 bases between. This CDR3 region has 15 residues. The V gene's germline CDR1 is MNHNY and CDR2 SVGAGI (reference sequence). The chain's CDR3 is CASRLQGWSNQPQHF. DNA of the CDR3: TGTGCCAGCAGGTTACAGGGTTGGAGCAATCAGCCCCAGCATTTT.

This chain joins TRBV10-3 and TRBJ2-7, with TRBD1 as a possible D gene (6 bases). This CDR3 region has 16 residues. V lost 8 bases to trimming and J lost 0 bases, with 20 bases between them. Germline assignment: CDR1 ENHRY and CDR2 SYGVKD. In DNA, the CDR3 is TGTGCCATCTCCTCCTTACAGGGCCTCAGCTCCTACGAGCAGTACTTC. It yields the protein CAISSLQGLSSYEQYF.

This clone was counted between two and nine times. The V and J genes are TRBV2 and TRBJ2-7; TRBD2 might be the D (6 bases). Germline CDR1 and CDR2: SNHLY and FYNNEI. Trimming shortened V by 1 base and J by 6 bases, and 19 bases separated the two germline ends. This CDR3 spans 16 amino acids. CDR3 amino acids: CASSEGLGSGRSEQYF. DNA for the CDR3: TGTGCCAGCAGTGAAGGATTAGGTTCAGGGAGGTCCGAGCAGTACTTC.

The rearrangement joins TRBV19 to TRBJ1-2; D unresolved. From germline, CDR1 is LNHDA and CDR2 SQIVND (reference sequence). V was pared by 4 bases and J by 1 base, with 7 bases between. The CDR3 spans 13 residues. The CDR3 DNA sequence: TGTGCCAGTAGTAGTGGGAGTAACTATGGCTACACCTTC. This codes for CASSSGSNYGYTF.

V is TRBV6-5 and J is TRBJ2-4; D may be TRBD1 (6 bases). CDR1 and CDR2 (germline): MNHEY, SVGAGI. There are 15 residues in the CDR3. V dropped 2 bases and J dropped 1 base, with 9 bases sitting between them. CDR3 loop: CASSYRQGAKNIQYF. Written as DNA, the CDR3 is TGTGCCAGCAGTTACAGGCAGGGGGCCAAAAACATTCAGTACTTC.

The rearrangement links TRBV30 to TRBJ1-3; perhaps TRBD1 as D (5 bases). V was trimmed by 0 bases and J by 2 bases, leaving 14 bases between them. CDR1 is GTSNPN, CDR2 SVGIG, per germline (reference sequence). This CDR3 spans 16 amino acids. CDR3 sequence: CAWSVRGESPGNTIYF. DNA for the CDR3: TGTGCCTGGAGTGTACGGGGGGAGTCGCCTGGAAACACCATATATTTT.

This clone was observed at least ten times. The chain links TRBV7-2 to TRBJ1-4, with D uncertain. CDR3 length: 15 residues. Looked up from germline, CDR1 is SGHTA and CDR2 is FQGNSA. Trimming left V 3 bases short and J 1 base short, with 9 bases between. CDR3 residues: CASSFGVGTNEKLFF. CDR3 coding DNA: TGTGCCAGCAGCTTCGGGGTTGGAACTAATGAAAAACTGTTTTTT. The full variable domain, in which reference TRBV7-2 and TRBJ1-4 provide the parts outside the CDR3, is GAGVSQSPSNKVTEKGKDVELRCDPISGHTALYWYRQSLGQGLEFLIYFQGNSAPDKSGLPSDRFSAERTGGSVSTLTIQRTQQEDSAVYLCASSFGVGTNEKLFFGSGTQLSVL.

This rearrangement joins TRBV30 to TRBJ2-5; D is undetermined. The CDR3 totals 13 residues. The germline V gene has CDR1 GTSNPN and CDR2 SVGIG (reference sequence). The germline V and J ends were trimmed by 4 bases and 2 bases, with 11 bases remaining between them. CDR3 bases: TGTGCCTGGACCCTCGCGGATCAAGAGACCCAGTACTTC. This encodes CAWTLADQETQYF.

This chain joins TRBV19 and TRBJ2-1, with 8 bases aligning to TRBD2. CDR1 is LNHDA, CDR2 SQIVND, per germline (reference sequence). V lost 4 bases and J lost 2; bases outside the gene matches: 4. The CDR3 runs to 15 residues. The CDR3 sequence: CASSTQAGAYNEQFF. Written as DNA, the CDR3 is TGTGCCAGTAGTACTCAAGCGGGGGCCTACAATGAGCAGTTCTTC.

This clone has only one observation. As DNA, the CDR3 is TGTGCCAGCAGCGTAGCTGGAACAGGGTCCTACAATGAGCAGTTCTTC. It is translated as CASSVAGTGSYNEQFF. The chain couples TRBV9 to TRBJ2-1, with D perhaps TRBD1 (6 bases). The V and J ends lost 0 bases and 1 base respectively, with 11 bases between them. There are 16 residues in the CDR3. CDR1 and CDR2 from the germline V gene are SGDLS and YYNGEE.

The chain uses TRBV30 and TRBJ2-3; TRBD1 is a possible D gene (5 bases). Germline CDR1 GTSNPN, CDR2 SVGIG (reference sequence). Trimming took off 0 bases at V and 6 bases at J, with 16 bases between the two ends. The CDR3 has 15 amino acids. The CDR3 nucleotides read TGTGCCTGGAGTGTGGAAGCCCCAGGGTTTGATACGCAGTATTTT. Its protein is CAWSVEAPGFDTQYF.

This clone is a singleton in its sample. Here the CDR3 DNA reads TGTGCCAGCAGCTTTTTCTCTTCTACTAGCGGGGAAAATGAGCAGTTCTTC. Translating it yields CASSFFSSTSGENEQFF. V gene TRBV14 combines with J gene TRBJ2-1; 10 nucleotides line up with TRBD2. Trimming at V came to 5 bases and at J to 7 bases, leaving 14 bases not matched to a gene. In germline, CDR1 is SGHDN, CDR2 FVKESK. The CDR3 length is 17 residues.